One sample yielded the 7 T cell receptor beta chains listed below, sequenced in a study of blood T cell repertoires in COVID-19. The table came from immunoSEQ multiplex PCR; TCRdb's copy has only in-frame clones and leaves some out. The sample lists 130,000 to 150,000 clones, 75% to 90% occurring once. The sequencing sample was made of peripheral blood. The receptors come from a human donor in a cohort sampled during active COVID-19.

The rearrangement uses TRBV12-3 or TRBV12-4 and TRBJ1-5; tentative D call: TRBD1 (6 bases). CDR3 size: 13 residues. V was clipped by 4 bases and J by 3 bases, with 7 bases between them. The CDR3, as DNA: TGTGCCAGCAGTTACAGGGCCAATCAGCCCCAGCATTTT. Translating gives CASSYRANQPQHF.

V and J are TRBV5-1 and TRBJ2-2; TRBD1 aligns across 8 bases. Germline CDR1 and CDR2: SGHRS and YFSETQ. V shed 4 bases and J 2 bases; nucleotides not matched to a gene: 10. The CDR3 has 17 amino acids. The CDR3 DNA is TGCGCCAGCAGCCTGGACAGGGTAGAGCTCAACACCGGGGAGCTGTTTTTT. Its protein is CASSLDRVELNTGELFF.

The rearrangement links TRBV5-1 to TRBJ2-1, with 7 bases fitting TRBD1. Germline V lookup: CDR1 SGHRS, CDR2 YFSETQ. There are 15 residues in the CDR3. Trimming removed 0 bases from V and 4 bases from J; junction bases left unmatched: 4. CDR3 nucleotide sequence: TGCGCCAGCAGCTTGGGACAGGGTCGGTACAATGAGCAGTTCTTC. This encodes CASSLGQGRYNEQFF.

This clone was counted between two and nine times. The V and J genes are TRBV6-5 and TRBJ1-5; the D is unclear. V was pared by 6 bases and J by 0 bases, with 12 bases between. Per the germline V gene, CDR1 is MNHEY and CDR2 is SVGAGI. The CDR3 length is 15 residues. The CDR3 sequence is CASRPSTLSNQPQHF. CDR3 DNA: TGTGCCAGCAGACCATCGACACTTAGCAATCAGCCCCAGCATTTT.

This clone was counted a few times. The chain joins TRBV27 to TRBJ1-2; TRBD1 matches 12 bases. This CDR3 has 14 amino acids. Germline assignment: CDR1 MNHEY and CDR2 SMNVEV (reference sequence). With 5 bases clipped from V and 8 bases from J, the junction kept 6 bases outside the gene matches. The DNA for the CDR3 is TGTGCCAGCAGTCCGGGACAGGGGGCGGGGGGCTACACCTTC. Translated: CASSPGQGAGGYTF.

The chain has TRBV28 and TRBJ1-2; 9 positions match TRBD1. There are 13 residues in the CDR3. CDR1 is MDHEN, CDR2 SYDVKM, per germline. V was pared by 8 bases and J by 3 bases, with 4 bases of the junction left unmatched. CDR3 sequence: CASVQGADYGYTF. The CDR3 bases are TGTGCCAGCGTACAGGGGGCTGACTATGGCTACACCTTC.

This clone was seen more than once but under ten times. V and J are TRBV6-2 or TRBV6-3 and TRBJ1-6; 12 bases agree with TRBD1. The CDR3 has 16 residues. Germline CDR1 and CDR2: MNHEY and SVGEGT. The V and J ends lost 2 bases and 15 bases, in that order; junction bases with no gene match: 11. The CDR3 DNA reads TGTGCCAGCAGTTACAACCCGGGACAGGGGGCGTCGGTCCTCCACTTT. Translating gives CASSYNPGQGASVLHF.